The 30 T cell receptor beta chains below were found in one sample sequenced in a study of shared clonotypes between healthy human individuals. Profiling relied on immunoSEQ multiplex PCR, and the TCRdb table lists in-frame clones only, not all of them. Of about 2.3 million clones listed, approximately 95% are singletons. The sequencing input was naive CD4+ T cells from PBMCs. The sample's subset: CD45RA+ positively selected. These receptors were collected from a man between 18 and 29 years old in good health. Some clones in this sample may be carry-over from other donors' samples.

J is TRBJ2-3 and V is TRBV7-2; 7 bases are a match to TRBD2. The CDR3 length is 17 residues. Looked up from germline, CDR1 is SGHTA and CDR2 is FQGNSA. Germline trimming cut 4 bases from V and 3 bases from J; bases unmatched to any gene: 13. This chain's CDR3 is CASSYGTIPATTDTQYF. For the CDR3, the DNA is TGTGCCAGCAGCTATGGGACTATCCCAGCCACAACAGATACGCAGTATTTT.

This rearrangement joins TRBV6-5 to TRBJ2-7; D is unresolved. This CDR3 contains 14 residues. In germline, CDR1 is MNHEY, CDR2 SVGAGI. Trimming left V 4 bases short and J 7 bases short, with 17 bases between. The CDR3 DNA reads TGTGCCAGCAGTTCTTCAAGGGATTTTAGGGAGCAGTACTTC. Its translation: CASSSSRDFREQYF.

The chain carries TRBV6-6 and TRBJ2-7, with a possible D match to TRBD2 (7 bases). V was pared by 2 bases and J by 5 bases, with 16 bases between. Germline assignment: CDR1 MNHNY and CDR2 SVGAGI (reference sequence). The CDR3 spans 15 residues. The CDR3 sequence is CASSYSRGARNEQYF. DNA of the CDR3: TGTGCCAGCAGTTACAGCCGGGGGGCTCGGAACGAGCAGTACTTC.

The CDR3 sequence is CASSFQPGSYNEQFF. CDR3 bases: TGCGCCAGCAGCTTCCAGCCCGGGTCCTACAATGAGCAGTTCTTC. The chain is built from TRBV5-1 and TRBJ2-1; no definite D call. The CDR3 loop spans 15 amino acids. V shed 2 bases and J shed 1 base, with 10 bases lying between them. CDR1 is SGHRS, CDR2 YFSETQ, per germline. Complete variable domain (other parts from reference TRBV5-1 and TRBJ2-1): KAGVTQTPRYLIKTRGQQVTLSCSPISGHRSVSWYQQTPGQGLQFLFEYFSETQRNKGNFPGRFSGRQFSNSRSEMNVSTLELGDSALYLCASSFQPGSYNEQFFGPGTRLTVL.

The chain links TRBV6-1 to TRBJ2-3; TRBD1 aligns across 9 bases. V shed 10 bases, J shed 2 bases, and the junction held 7 bases outside the gene matches. There are 14 residues in the CDR3. CDR1 is MNHNS, CDR2 SASEGT, per germline. CDR3 loop: CATGQGYPTDTQYF. The DNA of the CDR3 is TGTGCCACCGGACAGGGGTATCCCACAGATACGCAGTATTTT.

The rearrangement joins TRBV6-1 to TRBJ2-7, with a weak D call TRBD1 (6 bases). The CDR3 loop spans 14 amino acids. V lost 6 bases and J 2 bases, leaving 14 bases between the germline ends. Germline CDR1 MNHNS, CDR2 SASEGT. Written as DNA, the CDR3 is TGTGCCAGCAGACTAGACAGGACAGCCTACGAGCAGTACTTC. It codes for CASRLDRTAYEQYF.

The chain employs TRBV14 and TRBJ2-7; 10 bases line up with TRBD1. Germline trimming cut 2 bases from V and 2 bases from J; bases unmatched to any gene: 3. This CDR3 has 15 amino acids. In germline, CDR1 is SGHDN, CDR2 FVKESK. CDR3 sequence (DNA): TGTGCCAGCAGCCAACGGGACAGGGGACCCTACGAGCAGTACTTC. It is translated as CASSQRDRGPYEQYF.

The CDR3 is CASSVAPGPGSYEQYF. As DNA, the CDR3 is TGTGCCAGCAGCGTAGCTCCGGGCCCGGGATCCTACGAGCAGTACTTC. The chain carries TRBV9 and TRBJ2-7, with a weak D call TRBD2 (5 bases). This CDR3 is 16 amino acids long. V lost 0 bases, J lost 1 base, and 14 bases lay in between. Germline V gives CDR1 SGDLS, CDR2 YYNGEE. Using reference TRBV9 and TRBJ2-7 for the parts outside the CDR3, the full variable domain is DSGVTQTPKHLITATGQRVTLRCSPRSGDLSVYWYQQSLDQGLQFLIQYYNGEERAKGNILERFSAQQFPDLHSELNLSSLELGDSALYFCASSVAPGPGSYEQYFGPGTRLTVT.

This rearrangement joins TRBV6-4 to TRBJ2-2; a weak D match, TRBD1 (7 bases). This CDR3 comprises 16 residues. V dropped 8 bases and J dropped 4 bases, with 20 bases sitting between them. Germline assignment: CDR1 MRHNA and CDR2 SNTAGT. The CDR3: CASSTQGGAGTGELFF. In DNA, the CDR3 is TGTGCCAGCTCAACCCAGGGGGGAGCGGGCACCGGGGAGCTGTTTTTT.

This clone was detected only once. The V and J genes are TRBV18 and TRBJ2-5; D remains ambiguous. Germline values: CDR1 KGHSH, CDR2 LQKENI. Trimming removed 7 bases at V and 5 bases at J, with 11 bases between. This CDR3 has 12 amino acids. The DNA for the CDR3 is TGTGCCAGCTTAGGTCGTGGGGAGACCCAGTACTTC. Amino acids: CASLGRGETQYF.

The chain employs TRBV18 and TRBJ1-5, with D unresolved. The CDR3 is 14 residues long. The germline CDR1 and CDR2 sequences are KGHSH and LQKENI. V lost 6 bases and J lost 4, with 13 bases in between. As DNA, the CDR3 is TGTGCCAGCTCTCCCTCCTCGAAGAATCAGCCCCAGCATTTT. Translated: CASSPSSKNQPQHF.

V and J are TRBV7-8 and TRBJ1-2; D remains ambiguous. Deletions cut 5 bases from V and 3 bases from J, with 7 bases between. Germline V gene lookup returns CDR1 SGHVS and CDR2 FQNEAQ. The CDR3 has 12 amino acids. The CDR3 nucleotides read TGTGCCAGCAGCCCTTGGGACTATGGCTACACCTTC. Encoded protein: CASSPWDYGYTF. The variable domain in full, completed from reference TRBV7-8 and TRBJ1-2, reads GAGVSQSPRYKVAKRGQDVALRCDPISGHVSLFWYQQALGQGPEFLTYFQNEAQLDKSGLPSDRFFAERPEGSVSTLKIQRTQQEDSAVYLCASSPWDYGYTFGSGTRLTVV.

The chain couples TRBV5-1 to TRBJ2-3; D is perhaps TRBD1 (6 bases). The length of the CDR3 is 16 residues. The V and J ends lost 4 bases and 3 bases respectively, with 18 bases between them. Germline V gene lookup returns CDR1 SGHRS and CDR2 YFSETQ. The chain's CDR3 is CASSAYQGIGTDTQYF. DNA for the CDR3: TGCGCCAGCAGCGCATATCAGGGGATTGGGACAGATACGCAGTATTTT.

The gene calls are TRBV7-3 and TRBJ2-1; TRBD2 is a possible D gene (6 bases). Germline V gene data show CDR1 as SGHTA and CDR2 as FQGTGA. The CDR3 is 16 amino acids. Between the trimmed V and J ends, which lost 5 bases and 0 bases, there was a span of 14 bases. The DNA of the CDR3 is TGTGCCAGCAGCGCGTATAGCGGTCTCTCCTACAATGAGCAGTTCTTC. Its protein product is CASSAYSGLSYNEQFF.

As concerns this clone: Other DNA sequences in this sample translate to the same CDR3. This rearrangement joins TRBV5-4 to TRBJ2-7; 14 nucleotides align to TRBD2. The CDR3 has 15 amino acids. Germline V gene data show CDR1 as SGHNT and CDR2 as YYREEE (reference sequence). V was pared by 4 bases and J by 4 bases, with 4 bases of the junction left unmatched. The CDR3 DNA sequence: TGTGCCAGCAGCCCTGGACTAGCGGGAGGTTACGAGCAGTACTTC. Amino acids: CASSPGLAGGYEQYF.

The rearrangement uses TRBV7-9 and TRBJ2-2, with a weak D call TRBD2 (5 bases). V was clipped by 1 base and J by 7 bases, with 13 bases between them. CDR1 is SEHNR, CDR2 FQNEAQ, per germline (reference sequence). The length of the CDR3 is 15 residues. The CDR3 region has the DNA TGTGCCAGCAGCTTAGTTAGAGGGTTTCACGGGGAGCTGTTTTTT. Its translation is CASSLVRGFHGELFF. Complete variable domain (other parts from reference TRBV7-9 and TRBJ2-2): DTGVSQNPRHKITKRGQNVTFRCDPISEHNRLYWYRQTLGQGPEFLTYFQNEAQLEKSRLLSDRFSAERPKGSFSTLEIQRTEQGDSAMYLCASSLVRGFHGELFFGEGSRLTVL.

This rearrangement joins TRBV7-9 to TRBJ2-7; 7 nucleotides match TRBD1. Germline CDR1 and CDR2: SEHNR and FQNEAQ (reference sequence). The junction had 7 bases not matched to a gene; V was cut back by 2 bases and J by 6 bases. The CDR3 contains 14 residues. CDR3: CASSLTGVAGEQYF. The CDR3 region has the DNA TGTGCCAGCAGCTTAACAGGGGTGGCGGGCGAGCAGTACTTC.

This clone was observed once. This rearrangement joins TRBV19 to TRBJ1-1; D is ambiguous. Trimming took 1 base from V and 9 from J, leaving 12 bases between them. CDR3 size: 13 residues. Germline CDR1 and CDR2: LNHDA and SQIVND (reference sequence). CDR3 sequence (DNA): TGTGCCAGTAGTATAGGGGCAGCAGGAAAAGCTTTCTTT. It specifies CASSIGAAGKAFF.

The chain carries TRBV2 and TRBJ2-7, with D possibly matching TRBD1 (5 bases). V was cut by 2 bases and J by 0 bases, with 14 bases left in between. CDR3 size: 16 residues. Germline V gene lookup returns CDR1 SNHLY and CDR2 FYNNEI. The CDR3 here is CASSEQGLRSSYEQYF. For the CDR3, the DNA is TGTGCCAGCAGTGAACAGGGTCTCAGAAGCTCCTACGAGCAGTACTTC. Drawing the rest from reference TRBV2 and TRBJ2-7, the complete variable domain is EPEVTQTPSHQVTQMGQEVILRCVPISNHLYFYWYRQILGQKVEFLVSFYNNEISEKSEIFDDQFSVERPDGSNFTLKIRSTKLEDSAMYFCASSEQGLRSSYEQYFGPGTRLTVT.

The chain has TRBV6-5 and TRBJ2-1; a weak D match, TRBD1 (5 bases). CDR3 size: 15 residues. Germline assignment: CDR1 MNHEY and CDR2 SVGAGI. Trimming shortened V by 0 bases and J by 6 bases, and 12 bases separated the two germline ends. DNA for the CDR3: TGTGCCAGCAGTTACTCAGGCAGGGAACGCAATGAGCAGTTCTTC. Translation gives CASSYSGRERNEQFF.

This chain links TRBV29-1 with TRBJ1-1, with a tentative D call TRBD1 (6 bases). Trimming shortened V by 6 bases and J by 6 bases, and 23 bases separated the two germline ends. This CDR3 contains 15 residues. Germline CDR1 SQVTM, CDR2 ANQGSEA. The CDR3 DNA reads TGCAGCGTGCTCTTCGAGACCGGGACACTTTCTGAAGCTTTCTTT. This sequence encodes CSVLFETGTLSEAFF.

Turning to this clone: This sample includes further DNA sequences coding for the same CDR3. The chain carries TRBV30 and TRBJ2-4; a possible D gene is TRBD2 (5 bases). V was pared by 1 base and J by 8 bases, with 12 bases between. Germline V CDR1 and CDR2: GTSNPN, SVGIG (reference sequence). This CDR3 has 13 residues. The CDR3 loop is CAWSASLRDIQYF. The CDR3 DNA reads as TGTGCCTGGAGTGCTTCCCTGCGGGACATTCAGTACTTC.

The CDR3 DNA follows: TGTGCCAGCAGTTACTGGCAGGCCACTGAAGCTTTCTTT. Its translation: CASSYWQATEAFF. The chain recombines TRBV6-5 with TRBJ1-1; D ambiguous. The CDR3 covers 13 residues. Trimming took off 1 base at V and 4 bases at J, with 7 bases between the two ends. CDR1 is MNHEY and CDR2 is SVGAGI in the germline V gene.

The chain couples TRBV2 to TRBJ2-5; TRBD1 is a possible D gene (6 bases). The CDR3 extends over 13 amino acids. V dropped 7 bases and J dropped 5 bases, with 14 bases sitting between them. Germline CDR1 is SNHLY and CDR2 is FYNNEI. CDR3 nucleotide sequence: TGTGCCAGCACCGGGACAACTAGGGAGACCCAGTACTTC. Translating gives CASTGTTRETQYF. Full variable domain (missing parts from reference TRBV2 and TRBJ2-5): EPEVTQTPSHQVTQMGQEVILRCVPISNHLYFYWYRQILGQKVEFLVSFYNNEISEKSEIFDDQFSVERPDGSNFTLKIRSTKLEDSAMYFCASTGTTRETQYFGPGTRLLVL.

The chain uses TRBV5-4 and TRBJ1-5, with a tentative D call TRBD1 (6 bases). The germline CDR1 and CDR2 sequences are SGHNT and YYREEE (reference sequence). This CDR3 comprises 12 residues. V was trimmed by 4 bases and J by 6 bases, leaving 8 bases between them. The DNA of the CDR3 is TGTGCCAGCAGCGCGACAGGTCAGCCCCAGCATTTT. Translated: CASSATGQPQHF.

This chain links TRBV18 with TRBJ2-1; 16 bases are shared with TRBD2. Germline CDR1 is KGHSH and CDR2 is LQKENI. The CDR3 length is 19 residues. The junction had 6 bases not matched to a gene; V was cut back by 3 bases and J by 1 base. Here the CDR3 DNA reads TGTGCCAGCTCACCGAAGGGACTAGCGGGAGGGTGGTCCTACAATGAGCAGTTCTTC. It specifies CASSPKGLAGGWSYNEQFF.

The gene calls are TRBV29-1 and TRBJ2-1, with 9 bases lining up with TRBD2. CDR1 and CDR2 (germline): SQVTM, ANQGSEA. The CDR3 spans 15 residues. J was trimmed by 10 bases and V by 1 base; bases with no gene match: 11. CDR3 DNA: TGCAGCGTTGAAGGGGGAGCGGGAGGCTCGCCCGAGCAGTTCTTC. This encodes CSVEGGAGGSPEQFF.

This chain joins TRBV18 and TRBJ2-7; the D gene is possibly TRBD2 (7 bases). CDR1 is KGHSH, CDR2 LQKENI, per germline. The CDR3 length is 16 residues. Trimming pared 3 bases from V and 0 bases from J, leaving 15 bases between. The CDR3 protein is CASSPWFAGASYEQYF. The CDR3 DNA reads as TGTGCCAGCTCACCGTGGTTCGCGGGGGCCTCCTACGAGCAGTACTTC.

Comments on this clone: Distinct nucleotide sequences in the sample also encode this CDR3. V usage is TRBV2 and J usage is TRBJ1-1, with 7 nucleotides matching TRBD1. J lost 4 bases, V lost 8 bases, and 7 bases had no gene match. Germline V gene lookup returns CDR1 SNHLY and CDR2 FYNNEI. The CDR3 covers 13 residues. CDR3 nucleotide sequence: TGTGCCAGCTCAGGTCAGGGGGTCACTGAAGCTTTCTTT. The encoded protein is CASSGQGVTEAFF.

The chain combines TRBV2 with TRBJ2-3, with 9 bases that match TRBD1. CDR1 is SNHLY, CDR2 FYNNEI, per germline. The CDR3 consists of 13 residues. V dropped 6 bases and J dropped 15; count of bases not matched to a gene: 13. The CDR3 is CASRTGQGLRAYF. CDR3 sequence (DNA): TGTGCCAGCAGGACCGGACAGGGGCTCCGGGCCTATTTT. Using reference TRBV2 and TRBJ2-3 for the parts outside the CDR3, the full variable domain is EPEVTQTPSHQVTQMGQEVILRCVPISNHLYFYWYRQILGQKVEFLVSFYNNEISEKSEIFDDQFSVERPDGSNFTLKIRSTKLEDSAMYFCASRTGQGLRAYFGPGTRLTVL.